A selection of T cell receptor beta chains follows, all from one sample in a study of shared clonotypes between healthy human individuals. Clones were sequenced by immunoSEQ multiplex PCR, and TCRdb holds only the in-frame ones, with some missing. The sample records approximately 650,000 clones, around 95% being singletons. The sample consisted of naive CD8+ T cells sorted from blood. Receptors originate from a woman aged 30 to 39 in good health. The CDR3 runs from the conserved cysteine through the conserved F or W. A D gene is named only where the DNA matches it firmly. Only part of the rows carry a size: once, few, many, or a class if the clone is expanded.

DNA: TGTGCCAGCAGTTTGTTAGGGGGTCTCCCAGATACGCAGTATTTT
CDR3: CASSLLGGLPDTQYF
D: NA
size: NA
J: TRBJ2-3
V: TRBV27

DNA: TGTGCCAGCAGCGGGACAGGGAACCCCTACGAGCAGTACTTC
CDR3: CASSGTGNPYEQYF
D: TRBD1
size: once
J: TRBJ2-7
V: TRBV28

DNA: TGTGCCAGCAGTCCCCCCCTAGCGGGAGGCGTTGAGCAGTTCTTC
CDR3: CASSPPLAGGVEQFF
D: TRBD2
size: once
J: TRBJ2-1
V: TRBV28

DNA: TGTGCCAGCAGTTTAAGGTCACCCCTCCACTTT
CDR3: CASSLRSPLHF
D: NA
size: once
J: TRBJ1-6
V: TRBV28

DNA: TGTGCCAGCAGCCCTGGGCTGGGACTAAAAGAGACCCAGTACTTC
CDR3: CASSPGLGLKETQYF
D: TRBD2
size: NA
J: TRBJ2-5
V: TRBV7-9

DNA: TGTGCCAGCAGCTCGGGACTAGCGGGAGCGACCCTCTCCTACGAGCAGTACTTC
CDR3: CASSSGLAGATLSYEQYF
D: TRBD2
size: once
J: TRBJ2-7
V: TRBV7-8

DNA: TGTGCCAGCAGCTTGGGAAACACCATATATTTT
CDR3: CASSLGNTIYF
D: NA
size: NA
J: TRBJ1-3
V: TRBV7-9

DNA: TGTGCCAGCAGTTTGGGGCAACTTGGCACTGAAGCTTTCTTT
CDR3: CASSLGQLGTEAFF
D: NA
size: NA
J: TRBJ1-1
V: TRBV28

DNA: TGTGCCAGCAGTTTATTGACAGGGGCGAAAATCTCTGGGGCCAACGTCCTGACTTTC
CDR3: CASSLLTGAKISGANVLTF
D: TRBD1
size: NA
J: TRBJ2-6
V: TRBV27

DNA: TGTGCCAGCAGTCTAGCGGGAGGGGGGGATACGCAGTATTTT
CDR3: CASSLAGGGDTQYF
D: TRBD2
size: NA
J: TRBJ2-3
V: TRBV28

DNA: TGCAGCGTTGTATTGTCTTCTGGGGCCAACGTCCTGACTTTC
CDR3: CSVVLSSGANVLTF
D: NA
size: once
J: TRBJ2-6
V: TRBV29-1

DNA: TGCGCCAGCAGTGAGTTCGTGGGGGCCTTAGGTGGGGCCAACGTCCTGACTTTC
CDR3: CASSEFVGALGGANVLTF
D: NA
size: NA
J: TRBJ2-6
V: TRBV10-2

DNA: TGCGCCAGCAGTGAGGGCAGGGGCCACTACGAGCAGTACTTC
CDR3: CASSEGRGHYEQYF
D: NA
size: NA
J: TRBJ2-7
V: TRBV10-1

DNA: TGTGCCAGCAAAAACACAGGGGACGCCCCATATGAAGCTTTCTTT
CDR3: CASKNTGDAPYEAFF
D: NA
size: NA
J: TRBJ1-1
V: TRBV21-1

DNA: TGTGCCAGCAGTGCTTCGGGCACAGATACGCAGTATTTT
CDR3: CASSASGTDTQYF
D: NA
size: NA
J: TRBJ2-3
V: TRBV2

DNA: TGTGCCAGCAGCCCCTTAGGACAGACCTACGAGCAGTACTTC
CDR3: CASSPLGQTYEQYF
D: NA
size: NA
J: TRBJ2-7
V: TRBV27

DNA: TGTGCCAGCAGCTCCGGGAGAGCTGAGCAGTTCTTC
CDR3: CASSSGRAEQFF
D: NA
size: NA
J: TRBJ2-1
V: TRBV7-9

DNA: TGTGCCAGCAGTTACCTCACAGGGGAACAGCCCCAGCATTTT
CDR3: CASSYLTGEQPQHF
D: TRBD1
size: NA
J: TRBJ1-5
V: TRBV6-5

DNA: TGTGCCAGTAGTACACTAGCGGGTCACGAGACCCAGTACTTC
CDR3: CASSTLAGHETQYF
D: TRBD2
size: NA
J: TRBJ2-5
V: TRBV19

DNA: TGTGCCAAGTTCGAGCACTCCTACAATGAGCAGTTCTTC
CDR3: CAKFEHSYNEQFF
D: NA
size: NA
J: TRBJ2-1
V: TRBV2

DNA: TGTGCCATCAGTGAGGGCCTAGCGGCTATTCAAGAGACCCAGTACTTC
CDR3: CAISEGLAAIQETQYF
D: TRBD2
size: NA
J: TRBJ2-5
V: TRBV10-3

DNA: TGTGCCAGTAAAATAATCCCGACAGACTATGGCTACACCTTC
CDR3: CASKIIPTDYGYTF
D: NA
size: NA
J: TRBJ1-2
V: TRBV19

DNA: TGTGCCATCAGTCCGGGTGAGGGGGAAAAACTGTTTTTT
CDR3: CAISPGEGEKLFF
D: NA
size: NA
J: TRBJ1-4
V: TRBV10-3

DNA: TGTGCCAGCAGCTTATCCGGGACTAGACTCTACGAGCAGTACTTC
CDR3: CASSLSGTRLYEQYF
D: TRBD2
size: once
J: TRBJ2-7
V: TRBV5-6

DNA: TGCGCCAGCAGCTCGCCCACCTACGAGCAGTACTTC
CDR3: CASSSPTYEQYF
D: NA
size: NA
J: TRBJ2-7
V: TRBV5-1

DNA: TGTGCCTGGAGTGTAGGATCGAGCGGGGGTGATGGGCAGTTCTTC
CDR3: CAWSVGSSGGDGQFF
D: TRBD2
size: NA
J: TRBJ2-1
V: TRBV30

DNA: TGTGCCAGCAGTTTAGTGGCAGGCACAGATACGCAGTATTTT
CDR3: CASSLVAGTDTQYF
D: NA
size: NA
J: TRBJ2-3
V: TRBV27

DNA: TGTGCCAGCAGCTCCGGGAATAGATTATGGGGCTACACCTTC
CDR3: CASSSGNRLWGYTF
D: NA
size: NA
J: TRBJ1-2
V: TRBV27

DNA: TGTGCCAGCAGTTACTCGATAGGGGCCCGGACAGATGAGCAGTTCTTC
CDR3: CASSYSIGARTDEQFF
D: NA
size: once
J: TRBJ2-1
V: TRBV6-5

DNA: TGTGCCAGCAGCCAAGAAGGTGAGGGACAGGGCTTCTATGGCTACACCTTC
CDR3: CASSQEGEGQGFYGYTF
D: TRBD1
size: NA
J: TRBJ1-2
V: TRBV4-2

DNA: TGTGCCAGCAGCGTCACTAGCGGCAATGAGCAGTTCTTC
CDR3: CASSVTSGNEQFF
D: TRBD2
size: NA
J: TRBJ2-1
V: TRBV7-2

DNA: TGTGCCAGTAGTGGCCTGTTTGGGGAGAGGCCCTACGAGCAGTACTTC
CDR3: CASSGLFGERPYEQYF
D: NA
size: NA
J: TRBJ2-7
V: TRBV19

DNA: TGTGCCAGCAGCGTAGCCTTAGGACTAGCGGGATCCACAGATACGCAGTATTTT
CDR3: CASSVALGLAGSTDTQYF
D: TRBD2
size: once
J: TRBJ2-3
V: TRBV9

DNA: TGTGCCAGCAGCTTAGTCGGGACAGGGGAATCTGAGCAGTTCTTC
CDR3: CASSLVGTGESEQFF
D: TRBD1
size: NA
J: TRBJ2-1
V: TRBV7-9

DNA: TGTGCCAGTAGTACGGGGGCGGACAATCAGCCCCAGCATTTT
CDR3: CASSTGADNQPQHF
D: NA
size: NA
J: TRBJ1-5
V: TRBV19

DNA: TGTGCCAGCTTTTCCGGGGAGCTGTTTTTT
CDR3: CASFSGELFF
D: NA
size: NA
J: TRBJ2-2
V: TRBV6-6

DNA: TGTGCCATCCGCAGACGCCGGGAAATGAACACTGAAGCTTTCTTT
CDR3: CAIRRRREMNTEAFF
D: NA
size: NA
J: TRBJ1-1
V: TRBV10-3

DNA: TGTGCCAGCAGTTCCGCAGGTGAGCAGTTCTTC
CDR3: CASSSAGEQFF
D: NA
size: NA
J: TRBJ2-1
V: TRBV6-5

DNA: TGTGCCAGTAGTATTACGGGATACAATGAGCAGTTCTTC
CDR3: CASSITGYNEQFF
D: NA
size: NA
J: TRBJ2-1
V: TRBV19

DNA: TGTGCCAGCAGTTACTCGACAGGGGGAGACACTGAAGCTTTCTTT
CDR3: CASSYSTGGDTEAFF
D: TRBD1
size: NA
J: TRBJ1-1
V: TRBV6-5

DNA: TGTGCCAGTAGTATGCAGTGGGGGGCCCCCACTGAAGCTTTCTTT
CDR3: CASSMQWGAPTEAFF
D: NA
size: NA
J: TRBJ1-1
V: TRBV19

DNA: TGTGCCACCGGGGGCCAGGACAATGACGAGCAGTACTTC
CDR3: CATGGQDNDEQYF
D: NA
size: NA
J: TRBJ2-7
V: TRBV15

DNA: TGTGCCAGTTCCCCGGGAGGCGGCTCCTACGAGCAGTACTTC
CDR3: CASSPGGGSYEQYF
D: TRBD2
size: once
J: TRBJ2-7
V: TRBV27

DNA: TGTGCCAGCAGCCAGGAGGGACTAGCGGGCCATTATACCGGGGAGCTGTTTTTT
CDR3: CASSQEGLAGHYTGELFF
D: TRBD2
size: NA
J: TRBJ2-2
V: TRBV4-2

DNA: TGTGCCAGCAGCACAGACAGGGACCACTATTATGGCTACACCTTC
CDR3: CASSTDRDHYYGYTF
D: TRBD1
size: NA
J: TRBJ1-2
V: TRBV7-9

DNA: TGTGCCAGCAGTGAACGGGGCGAGACCTACGAGCAGTACTTC
CDR3: CASSERGETYEQYF
D: NA
size: NA
J: TRBJ2-7
V: TRBV2

DNA: TGTGCCAGCAGTTTAGGCGATAGCAATCAGCCCCAGCATTTT
CDR3: CASSLGDSNQPQHF
D: NA
size: NA
J: TRBJ1-5
V: TRBV27

DNA: TGTGCCAGCAGCTCCAACAGGGTAAAAGGAGCTTTCTTT
CDR3: CASSSNRVKGAFF
D: NA
size: NA
J: TRBJ1-1
V: TRBV7-8

DNA: TGTGCCAGCAGCTTTAGCGGGAGGGGGTACGAGCAGTACTTC
CDR3: CASSFSGRGYEQYF
D: TRBD2
size: NA
J: TRBJ2-7
V: TRBV11-2

DNA: TGTGCCAGCAGCGAGAGGACACCGAGTTTCTTTCCCTCTGGAAACACCATATATTTT
CDR3: CASSERTPSFFPSGNTIYF
D: NA
size: NA
J: TRBJ1-3
V: TRBV9

DNA: TGTGCCAGCCAGAACTCAGGGAGTAGCAATCAGCCCCAGCATTTT
CDR3: CASQNSGSSNQPQHF
D: NA
size: NA
J: TRBJ1-5
V: TRBV2

DNA: TGTGCCAGCAGCGTAGGGTGGGGTGGTGAGCAGTTCTTC
CDR3: CASSVGWGGEQFF
D: NA
size: NA
J: TRBJ2-1
V: TRBV9

DNA: TGTGCCAGCAGCTCGGGACATCACACCGGGGAGCTGTTTTTT
CDR3: CASSSGHHTGELFF
D: NA
size: NA
J: TRBJ2-2
V: TRBV7-8